This T cell receptor (beta chain) emerged from a study of human T cells and chemical hapten exposure (dated by TCRdb to the early 2020s). For context, the study as a whole: For sensitization, 2% DPC in acetone was applied to a 2 cm by 2 cm area of upper inner arm skin. Patients additionally received weekly therapeutic DPC doses to the scalp throughout the approximately 22-week study period. Patch testing was done on the upper back using Finn chambers containing 0.01% DPC, and results were scored after 6 days according to International Contact Dermatitis Research Group standards. The patient cohort, mostly female, included alopecia areata with under or over 50% scalp involvement, alopecia totalis and alopecia universalis. Libraries were pooled for sequencing, and per-sample TCR yields varied mainly because of small differences in library volumes within the pool. The study tracked peripheral blood TCR repertoire changes in vivo during primary and secondary sensitization to the hapten diphenylcyclopropenone (DPC) in alopecia patients. Blood samples were taken from patients before sensitization (week 0) and at 2, 6 and about 24 weeks after DPC sensitization. Blood for TCR sequencing was provided by twenty-nine alopecia patients at one to four time points (pre-sensitization, 2, 6 and 24 weeks).

The CDR3 spans 18 residues, from the cysteine through the phenylalanine. Kept here is only the CDR3 DNA, which spans 54 bases and is read in frame from base 1. Reading the germline V gene gives CDR1 SGHNT and CDR2 YENEEA. The V end gives up 5 bases and the J end 13 bases, leaving 26 bases in the junction not matched to a gene. Explained via the paper, the time point label denotes: pre-sensitization, week 0. Interpreted using the paper, the treatment or condition label stands for: therapeutic diphenylcyclopropenone sensitization with weekly scalp DPC. Blood at each patch-test visit was drawn before the patch test was applied. Patients were eligible if aged 18 to 70, diagnosed with alopecia and judged suitable for DPC therapy, and pregnant patients were excluded. Total RNA was extracted from unfractionated whole blood collected in Tempus Blood RNA tubes. Comment on this clonotype: The target of this receptor is not known. It has no much larger one-base neighbor in the sample; base qualities were not kept.

Here is what the overall study found, with its caveats: Because all patients had alopecia, a presumed autoimmune disease, the immune response of the patients might differ from that of healthy individuals. Expanded TCRs formed significantly more large CDR3 similarity clusters than pre-sensitization or healthy control sets, consistent with antigen-driven responses. Repeated subsampling changed both the strength of the expansion versus patch-test correlation and the threshold at which the correlation became significant. The number of PT1 expanded TCRs positively correlated with patch test score, significant at thresholds 8, 16 and 32 but not 4. The number of TCRs above 1 in 1000 frequency did not change with DPC sensitization; there was no evidence of global repertoire structure alterations.

Preparation of the library involved RACE. Sequencing was performed on a NextSeq 500. During library preparation, unique molecular identifiers were attached to individual cDNA molecules so that TCRs could be counted quantitatively and reproducibly. Both TCR alpha and TCR beta chains were sequenced from each blood RNA sample. In the paper's pipeline: Samples had a median of roughly 100,000 TCRs, with a range from about 23,224 to 750,000. V, J and CDR3 annotation of the TCR reads was performed with the Decombinator software suite. To make PS versus PT1 abundance plots, every sample was subsampled to the same number of TCRs (28,000). TCRs were defined as expanded if absent before sensitization and observed at least eight times at the 2-week time point. TCRdb reprocessed the public reads (quality trimming at Q25 with fastp, clone calling with MiXCR) and kept in-frame beta chains. Merged by CDR3 protein, the rows form single entries marked with the most common genes and DNA. TCRdb's processing, not the authors' own work, is the source of the V and J calls. Recorded for this sample are tens of thousands of distinct CDR3 sequences; around 15% of them occurred a single time. The top ten clones comprise over 3.5% of the sample.

The sequence joins TRBV11-3 to TRBJ1-2; 9 bases in the junction line up with TRBD1. The sample in question was whole blood, obtained in connection with sensitization to the hapten diphenylcyclopropenone (DPC). The TCR sequence derives from a woman aged 45-59 years with alopecia areata. Some clones in this sample may be carry-over from other donors' samples. The CDR3 region has the sequence CASSKSVAGTGSPPLVTF. The nucleotides are TGTGCCAGCAGCAAAAGTGTCGCCGGGACAGGGAGCCCGCCGTTGGTCACCTTC.